This T cell receptor (beta chain) emerged from a study of blood T cell repertoires in COVID-19. The wider study: Samples came from the United States, Italy and Spain, spanning acute and convalescent COVID-19.

The data were produced by immunoSEQ multiplex PCR, yet TCRdb's version contains in-frame clones alone and is incomplete. There are about 26,000 clones in the sample; approximately 90% occur only once, and around 2.8% lies in the top ten. This CDR3 spans 15 amino acids. Trimming left V 0 bases short and J 6 bases short, with 14 bases between. Germline V CDR1 and CDR2: SGDLS, YYNGEE. The chain has TRBV9 and TRBJ2-3; tentatively, D is TRBD1 (5 bases). The sequence came from a human donor in a cohort sampled during active COVID-19. The sequenced sample was peripheral blood. CDR3 region: CASSVEQGRWDTQYF. Written as DNA, the CDR3 is TGTGCCAGCAGCGTAGAGCAGGGTAGATGGGATACGCAGTATTTT.